This T cell receptor beta chain was sequenced in a study of molecular identifiers for immune sequencing clone quantification. With 3 bases removed from V and 0 bases from J, the gap between germline ends came to 6 bases. The CDR3 spans 14 residues. Germline CDR1 reads MGHDK; CDR2 reads SYGVNS. TCRdb re-called the PCR reads through MiXCR, storing one row per CDR3 protein. The data show hundreds of thousands of distinct CDR3 sequences, roughly 24% seen once. The study's findings and limits: Among around 970,000 naive cells, spiked Jurkat TCR RNA from a single cell was reportedly detectable. Among effectors, clones above 20 RNA copies held over 97% of molecules; among naive cells, under 1%.

Naive CD8 T cell sorting was performed on the CD8+CD4-CCR7+CD45RA+ phenotype. As for this clonotype: Its antigen is undetermined. Since no conserved phenylalanine or tryptophan closes the CDR3, a read error is the likely cause.

Source material: naive CD8+ T cells from blood, with Jurkat cell RNA spiked in. Subset noted: FACS-sorted CD8+CD4-CCR7+CD45RA+ naive T cells. This chain joins TRBV25-1 and TRBJ2-4, with no clear D. The source is a human donor in good health. Some libraries in this study had Jurkat cell RNA spiked in. The CDR3 sequence is CASSDVLAKNIQYS. The CDR3 bases are TGTGCCAGCAGTGATGTACTAGCCAAAAACATTCAGTACTCC.